One and the same sample provided the 2 T cell receptor beta chains below, sequenced in a study of blood T cell repertoires in COVID-19. Repertoires were generated with immunoSEQ multiplex PCR, while TCRdb's copy carries only in-frame clones and drops some. Among under 250,000 clones listed, around 85% were seen once. Material for sequencing was peripheral blood. These receptors originate from a man aged 40-55 years with acute or convalescent COVID-19.

The chain has TRBV19 and TRBJ2-3; D is unresolved. Germline V gene sequence: CDR1 LNHDA, CDR2 SQIVND (reference sequence). This CDR3 is built from 16 residues. The V gene lost 6 bases and the J gene lost 2 bases, with 18 bases spanning the gap. CDR3 sequence: CASSHPLGSTTDTQYF. CDR3 DNA sequence: TGTGCCAGTAGCCATCCTTTGGGCTCAACCACAGATACGCAGTATTTT.

The chain uses TRBV30 and TRBJ1-2; tentatively, D is TRBD1 (5 bases). Germline CDR1 reads GTSNPN; CDR2 reads SVGIG (reference sequence). Trimming took 4 bases from V and 2 from J, leaving 8 bases between them. The CDR3 has 12 amino acids. The CDR3 DNA sequence: TGTGCCTGGATGGAGGGGAACTATGGCTACACCTTC. This gives the protein CAWMEGNYGYTF. Drawing the rest from reference TRBV30 and TRBJ1-2, the complete variable domain is SQTIHQWPATLVQPVGSPLSLECTVEGTSNPNLYWYRQAAGRGLQLLFYSVGIGQISSEVPQNLSASRPQDRQFILSSKKLLLSDSGFYLCAWMEGNYGYTFGSGTRLTVV.